The rows below give T cell receptor beta chains drawn from one sample of a study of T cells after yellow fever vaccination. MiXCR, run by TCRdb on the 5' RACE reads, gives a single entry per CDR3 protein. This sample has under 250,000 distinct CDR3 sequences, with under 3.5% found just once. The sequencing here drew on CD4+ T cells sorted from PBMCs, taken 10 days after the yellow fever booster vaccination. The source of these receptors is a man younger than 35 who received the YFV17D yellow fever vaccine. CDR3s include the opening cysteine and the closing phenylalanine or tryptophan. A D gene is named only where the DNA matches it firmly. A clone size is listed for some rows: how often the clone was seen (once, few, many), or a class if it is expanded.

clone size | J gene | D gene | V gene | CDR3 protein | CDR3 DNA
few | TRBJ1-4 | . | TRBV5-4 | CASSLPDPKEKLFF | TGTGCCAGCAGTCTCCCCGACCCGAAGGAAAAACTGTTTTTT
many | TRBJ1-2 | . | TRBV5-1 | CASSLDSLYGYTF | TGCGCCAGCAGCCTTGATTCATTGTATGGCTACACCTTC
many | TRBJ2-4 | . | TRBV5-1 | CASSLDLGLAKNIQYF | TGCGCCAGCAGCTTGGACCTGGGTTTAGCCAAAAACATTCAGTACTTC
few | TRBJ1-5 | . | TRBV6-5 | CASSYSIPGSDSNQPQHF | TGTGCCAGCAGTTACTCGATACCAGGGTCGGATAGCAATCAGCCCCAGCATTTT
. | TRBJ2-2 | . | TRBV7-8 | CASRRGSNTGELFF | TGTGCCAGCAGGAGGGGTTCGAACACCGGGGAGCTGTTTTTT
few | TRBJ1-6 | . | TRBV28 | CASTAYNSPLHF | TGTGCCAGCACCGCGTATAATTCACCCCTCCACTTT
. | TRBJ2-1 | TRBD1 | TRBV5-8 | CASSPDQKQGDEQFF | TGTGCCAGCAGCCCGGACCAAAAACAGGGGGATGAGCAGTTCTTC
many | TRBJ2-2 | . | TRBV7-8 | CASSLALAGPLSNTGELFF | TGTGCCAGCAGCTTAGCTCTAGCAGGCCCCCTCTCTAACACCGGGGAGCTGTTTTTT
few | TRBJ2-7 | . | TRBV2 | CASSEVDLSSYEQYF | TGTGCCAGCAGTGAAGTTGACCTAAGCTCCTACGAGCAGTACTTC
many | TRBJ1-5 | TRBD1 | TRBV24-1 | CATSTGAQPQHF | TGTGCCACCTCGACAGGGGCCCAGCCCCAGCATTTT
. | TRBJ2-1 | TRBD1 | TRBV12-3/TRBV12-4 | CASSLLRQGARQFF | TGTGCCAGCAGTCTCCTGAGACAGGGAGCAAGGCAGTTCTTC
many | TRBJ2-2 | TRBD2 | TRBV7-8 | CASSPSGAETGELFF | TGTGCCAGCAGCCCTAGCGGGGCGGAAACCGGGGAGCTGTTTTTT
many | TRBJ2-1 | TRBD2 | TRBV7-9 | CASSSRTPGLAAYNEQFF | TGTGCCAGCAGCTCCCGGACACCGGGACTAGCGGCCTACAATGAGCAGTTCTTC
many | TRBJ2-3 | TRBD2 | TRBV20-1 | CSAGLAGADTQYF | TGCAGTGCTGGGCTAGCGGGGGCAGATACGCAGTATTTT
few | TRBJ2-2 | TRBD1 | TRBV5-1 | CASSRRDRVAGELFF | TGCGCCAGCAGCCGCCGGGACAGGGTGGCCGGGGAGCTGTTTTTT
. | TRBJ2-2 | TRBD2 | TRBV5-6 | CASSLAGLAANTGELFF | TGTGCCAGCAGCTTGGCGGGACTAGCGGCTAACACCGGGGAGCTGTTTTTT
. | TRBJ2-7 | . | TRBV6-5 | CASTLMTGSLYEQYF | TGTGCCAGCACTCTTATGACCGGGTCCCTCTACGAGCAGTACTTC
few | TRBJ1-2 | . | TRBV12-3/TRBV12-4 | CASSLGPSYTF | TGTGCCAGCAGTTTGGGCCCCAGCTACACCTTC
many | TRBJ1-2 | . | TRBV7-9 | CASSLIHGGYTF | TGTGCCAGCAGCCTCATACATGGCGGCTACACCTTC
many | TRBJ1-3 | . | TRBV12-3/TRBV12-4 | CASRDTGNTIYF | TGTGCCAGCAGGGATACTGGAAACACCATATATTTT
many | TRBJ1-6 | TRBD1 | TRBV5-1 | CASSPDRGHSPLHF | TGCGCCAGCAGCCCGGACAGGGGGCATTCACCCCTCCACTTT
many | TRBJ2-5 | TRBD1 | TRBV2 | CASRPGQGWETQYF | TGTGCCAGCAGGCCGGGACAGGGGTGGGAGACCCAGTACTTC
. | TRBJ2-1 | . | TRBV2 | CASSVYRAEQFF | TGTGCCAGCAGTGTATACCGAGCTGAGCAGTTCTTC
many | TRBJ1-5 | . | TRBV5-1 | CASSNGTGNQPQHF | TGCGCCAGCAGCAATGGGACGGGCAATCAGCCCCAGCATTTT
few | TRBJ2-7 | TRBD2 | TRBV28 | CASSLPSGGTWYF | TGTGCCAGCAGTTTACCCTCGGGGGGTACATGGTACTTC
. | TRBJ2-1 | . | TRBV25-1 | CASSEPGVNEQFF | TGTGCCAGCAGTGAACCAGGGGTCAATGAGCAGTTCTTC
. | TRBJ1-2 | . | TRBV4-3 | CASSQVDRFYGYTF | TGCGCCAGCAGCCAGGTTGACAGGTTCTATGGCTACACCTTC
. | TRBJ2-7 | . | TRBV6-1 | CASSERTDEQYF | TGTGCCAGCAGCGAACGGACGGACGAGCAGTACTTC
. | TRBJ2-3 | . | TRBV4-1 | CASSQVSSGYSDTQYF | TGCGCCAGCAGCCAAGTGTCCAGCGGGTACTCAGATACGCAGTATTTT
few | TRBJ1-5 | . | TRBV7-2 | CASSSDRAGQPQHF | TGTGCCAGCAGCTCGGATCGGGCAGGACAGCCCCAGCATTTT
few | TRBJ2-7 | TRBD2 | TRBV7-6 | CASSLKGLAGGLVGEQYF | TGTGCCAGCAGCTTAAAGGGACTAGCGGGGGGCCTGGTGGGAGAGCAGTACTTC
. | TRBJ1-1 | . | TRBV5-1 | CASSPGARGDLDTEAFF | TGCGCCAGCAGCCCTGGGGCTCGGGGGGATTTGGACACTGAAGCTTTCTTT
. | TRBJ1-2 | . | TRBV5-1 | CASSQAEGRGYTF | TGCGCCAGCAGCCAGGCGGAGGGCCGAGGCTACACCTTC
many | TRBJ2-7 | . | TRBV7-2 | CASSGRDMYEQYF | TGTGCCAGCAGCGGGAGGGACATGTACGAGCAGTACTTC
many | TRBJ2-7 | TRBD1 | TRBV5-8 | CASSSGQISSYEQYF | TGTGCCAGCAGCTCGGGACAGATAAGCTCCTACGAGCAGTACTTC
many | TRBJ2-7 | TRBD2 | TRBV5-1 | CASSMGLTYEQYF | TGCGCCAGCAGCATGGGACTAACCTACGAGCAGTACTTC
. | TRBJ1-3 | . | TRBV6-2/TRBV6-3 | CASSSTDDAYSGNTIYF | TGTGCCAGCAGTTCCACCGATGACGCGTACTCTGGAAACACCATATATTTT
many | TRBJ2-3 | TRBD2 | TRBV7-9 | CASVRLASSDTQYF | TGTGCCAGCGTCAGACTAGCGTCGTCAGATACGCAGTATTTT
. | TRBJ1-2 | . | TRBV28 | CASSLSRNYGYTF | TGTGCCAGCAGTTTAAGCCGGAACTATGGCTACACCTTC
many | TRBJ1-3 | . | TRBV7-2 | CASSPRGAGNTIYF | TGTGCCAGCAGCCCACGGGGGGCTGGAAACACCATATATTTT
few | TRBJ2-6 | . | TRBV7-2 | CASTYWGSGANVLTF | TGTGCCAGCACCTATTGGGGGTCTGGGGCCAACGTCCTGACTTTC
many | TRBJ1-4 | TRBD1 | TRBV12-3/TRBV12-4 | CASRPGTGAEKLFF | TGTGCCAGCAGACCCGGGACAGGGGCTGAAAAACTGTTTTTT
many | TRBJ2-1 | . | TRBV20-1 | CSVRRRVDNEQFF | TGCAGTGTCAGAAGGCGGGTCGACAATGAGCAGTTCTTC
many | TRBJ2-1 | . | TRBV5-1 | CASSLSRGEIYNEQFF | TGCGCCAGCAGCCTGAGTAGGGGGGAGATCTACAATGAGCAGTTCTTC
. | TRBJ1-1 | . | TRBV4-1 | CASSQDPQTEAFF | TGCGCCAGCAGCCAAGATCCACAGACAGAAGCTTTCTTT
. | TRBJ1-4 | TRBD1 | TRBV12-3/TRBV12-4 | CASSPTGGTNEKLFF | TGTGCCAGCAGTCCTACAGGGGGGACTAATGAAAAACTGTTTTTT